The clone carrying this T cell receptor (beta chain) was seen only a few times. Its antigen is still unknown. This specimen belongs to a study of memory CD4+ T cells and cytomegalovirus serostatus. About the study: Of the healthy Belgian adults, fewer than 10 were CMV seropositive and 24 seronegative. Regarding the study as a whole: The CMV-associated TCR signature appears largely within the CD4+ memory repertoire.

V was pared by 3 bases and J by 6 bases, with 18 bases between. Germline V CDR1 and CDR2: SGDLS, YYNGEE. The CDR3 runs 15 residues. The sort gate was single viable CD3+CD4+CD8-CD45RO+ cells for memory CD4+ T cells. TCRdb's table, derived via immunoSEQ multiplex PCR, lists solely in-frame clones and lacks some. The sample lists 80,000 or so clones, roughly 78% occurring once. Sequences were obtained from memory CD4+ T cells from blood. The rearrangement joins TRBV9 to TRBJ1-2, with D perhaps matching TRBD1 (6 bases). The clonotype was recovered from an adult in good health and CMV-seropositive. The CDR3: CASSGGWGPWNGYTF. The CDR3 coding sequence is TGTGCCAGCAGCGGGGGATGGGGGCCGTGGAATGGCTACACCTTC.